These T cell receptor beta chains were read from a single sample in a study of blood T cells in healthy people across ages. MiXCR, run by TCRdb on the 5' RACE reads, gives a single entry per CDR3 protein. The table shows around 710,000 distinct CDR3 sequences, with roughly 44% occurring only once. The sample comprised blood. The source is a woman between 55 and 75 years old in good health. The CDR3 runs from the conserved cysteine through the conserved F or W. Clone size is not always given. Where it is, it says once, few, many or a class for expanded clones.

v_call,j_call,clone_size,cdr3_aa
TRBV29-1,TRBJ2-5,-,CSVEGTGTGGPQYF
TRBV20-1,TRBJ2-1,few,CSAAPAGGDYNEQFF
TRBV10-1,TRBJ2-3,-,CASSEGLEFTDTQYF
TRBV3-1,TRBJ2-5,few,CASSPSPGETQYF
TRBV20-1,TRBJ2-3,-,CSARVAALDTQYF
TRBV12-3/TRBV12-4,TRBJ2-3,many,CASRLRLAGETDTQYF
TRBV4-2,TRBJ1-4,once,CAGSQVMARVGAGEKLFF
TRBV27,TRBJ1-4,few,CASSPSAGQGEKLFF
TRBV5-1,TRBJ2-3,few,CASSQGLAGGTTDTQYF
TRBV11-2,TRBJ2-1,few,CASSSQGRQFF
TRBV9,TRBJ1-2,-,CASSGTGERNYGYTF
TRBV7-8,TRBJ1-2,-,CASSLGARQGTYGYTF
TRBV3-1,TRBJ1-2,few,CASSQAHGYTF
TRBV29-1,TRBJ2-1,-,CSVTGNSSYNEQFF
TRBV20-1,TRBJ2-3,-,CSARGKRGQDITDTQYF
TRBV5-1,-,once,CASSLVQSRYEQYF
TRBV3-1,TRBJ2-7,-,CASSRRTEGAYEQYF